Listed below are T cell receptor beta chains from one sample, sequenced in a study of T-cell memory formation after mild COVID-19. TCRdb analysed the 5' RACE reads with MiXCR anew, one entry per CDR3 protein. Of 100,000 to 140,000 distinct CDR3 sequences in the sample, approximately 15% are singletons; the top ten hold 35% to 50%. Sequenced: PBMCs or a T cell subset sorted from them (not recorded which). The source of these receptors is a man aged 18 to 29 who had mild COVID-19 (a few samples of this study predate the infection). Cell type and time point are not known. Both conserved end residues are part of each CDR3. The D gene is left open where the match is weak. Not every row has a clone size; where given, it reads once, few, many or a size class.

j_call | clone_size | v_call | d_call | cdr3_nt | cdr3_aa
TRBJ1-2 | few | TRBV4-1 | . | TGCGCCAGCAGCCAACATGGACAAGACTATGGCTACACCTTC | CASSQHGQDYGYTF
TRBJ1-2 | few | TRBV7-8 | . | TGTGCCAGCAGCGCTACAGGGTACTATGGCTACACCTTC | CASSATGYYGYTF
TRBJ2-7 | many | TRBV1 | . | TGCACCAGCAGCCAGACAGGGGGTGAAACCTACGAGCAGTACTTC | CTSSQTGGETYEQYF
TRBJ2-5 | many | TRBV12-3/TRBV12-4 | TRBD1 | TGTGCCAGCAGTGAGACAGGGAGCCAAGAGACCCAGTACTTC | CASSETGSQETQYF
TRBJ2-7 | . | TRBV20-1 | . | TGCAGTGCTAGAGCCCCGGGGGCCTACGAGCAGTACTTC | CSARAPGAYEQYF
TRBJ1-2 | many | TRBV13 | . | TGTGCCAGCAGCTTAAAGACCACTAACTATGGCTACACCTTC | CASSLKTTNYGYTF
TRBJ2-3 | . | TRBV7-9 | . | TGTGCCAGCAGCCAAGGGGTAGATACGCAGTATTTT | CASSQGVDTQYF
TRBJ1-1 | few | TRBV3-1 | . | TGTGCCAGCAGCCAAGTCCGGGGGAGAGCTTTCTTT | CASSQVRGRAFF
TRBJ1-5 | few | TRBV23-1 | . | TGCGCCAGCAGGTCCTCTCAGCCCCAGCATTTT | CASRSSQPQHF
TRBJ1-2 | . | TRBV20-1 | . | TGCAGTGCTAGAGGGAACCCTGGGGACTATGGCTACACCTTC | CSARGNPGDYGYTF
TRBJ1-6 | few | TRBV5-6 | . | TGTGCCAGCAGCTTGGCACCCGGTAATTCACCCCTCCACTTT | CASSLAPGNSPLHF
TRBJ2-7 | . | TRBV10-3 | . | TGTGCCATCAGTGAGTGGGCGGCGAAGAGCTCCTACGAGCAGTACTTC | CAISEWAAKSSYEQYF
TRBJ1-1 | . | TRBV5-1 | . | TGCGCCAGCAGCTTGACAGGGAGGGGGAACACTGAAGCTTTCTTT | CASSLTGRGNTEAFF
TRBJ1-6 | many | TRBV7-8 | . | TGTGCCAGCAGCTTGGAAAGGGCCAGCCGAAATTCACCCCTCCACTTT | CASSLERASRNSPLHF
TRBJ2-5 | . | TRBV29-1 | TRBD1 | TGCAGCGTTGAGCCTGAAGGGACAGGGGAAGAGACCCAGTACTTC | CSVEPEGTGEETQYF
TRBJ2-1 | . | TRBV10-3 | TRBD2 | TGTGCCATCTCACGGCTAGCGGGGGACAATGAGCAGTTCTTC | CAISRLAGDNEQFF
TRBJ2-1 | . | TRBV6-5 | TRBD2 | TGTGCCAGCAGTTACTCGACCGCACTAGCGGGGGCCCATGAGCAGTTCTTC | CASSYSTALAGAHEQFF
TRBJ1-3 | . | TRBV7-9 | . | TGTGCCAGCAGCTTAGTAGACAGTGGTCCCGGTAACACCATATATTTT | CASSLVDSGPGNTIYF
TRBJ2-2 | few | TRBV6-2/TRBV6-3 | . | TGTGCCAGCAGTTACGGGGGGACGGGTCTCCTGTTTTTT | CASSYGGTGLLFF
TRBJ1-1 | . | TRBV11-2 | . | TGTGCCAGCAGCTTAGGGACAATTTTTACCGACTTGAACACTGAAGCTTTCTTT | CASSLGTIFTDLNTEAFF
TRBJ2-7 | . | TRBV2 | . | TGTGCCATCCTAGACCAGCGGCGCTCCTACGAGCAGTACTTC | CAILDQRRSYEQYF
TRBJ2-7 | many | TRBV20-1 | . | TGCAGTGCTGACACCGGGGACTCCTACGAGCAGTACTTC | CSADTGDSYEQYF
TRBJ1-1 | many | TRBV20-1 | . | TGCAGTGCCCGGAAAGGGGGGAACACTGAAGCTTTCTTT | CSARKGGNTEAFF
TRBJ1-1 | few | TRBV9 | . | TGTGCCAGCAGCGTAAGGGGAGACACTGAAGCTTTCTTT | CASSVRGDTEAFF
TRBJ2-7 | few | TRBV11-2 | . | TGTGCCAGCAGCTCCCCGGACGGCTACGAGCAGTACTTC | CASSSPDGYEQYF
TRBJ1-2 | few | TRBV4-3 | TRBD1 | TGCGCCAGCAGCCCCGGGACAGGGGGGGAAGGCTACACCTTC | CASSPGTGGEGYTF
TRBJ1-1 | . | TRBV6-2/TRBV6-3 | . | TGTGCCAGCCGCCGGACGAACACTGAAGCTTTCTTT | CASRRTNTEAFF
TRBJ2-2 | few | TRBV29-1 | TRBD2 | TGCAGCGTCCTGGGGGGGGCCGGGGAGCTGTTTTTT | CSVLGGAGELFF
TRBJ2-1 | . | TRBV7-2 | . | TGTGCCAGCAGCTTGGCAGGGGGAGGGGAGCAGTTCTTC | CASSLAGGGEQFF
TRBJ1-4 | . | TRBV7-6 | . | TGTGCCAGCAGCCCCAGGACCGCTTCGGGTGAAAAACTGTTTTTT | CASSPRTASGEKLFF
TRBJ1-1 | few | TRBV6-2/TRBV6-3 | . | TGTGCCAGCAGTTATTCTCTTCGGGGAGTCACTGAAGCTTTCTTT | CASSYSLRGVTEAFF
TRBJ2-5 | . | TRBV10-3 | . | TGTGCCATCATGGGGGACGGAGAAGAGACCCAGTACTTC | CAIMGDGEETQYF
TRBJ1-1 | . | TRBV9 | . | TGTGCCAGCCAAGACCCGGGGGCCGGCACTGAAGCTTTCTTT | CASQDPGAGTEAFF
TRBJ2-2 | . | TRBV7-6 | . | TGTGCCAGCAGCTTCCAGGGGGAGGCCGGGGAGCTGTTTTTT | CASSFQGEAGELFF
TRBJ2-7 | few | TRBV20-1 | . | TGCAGTGCTATTCTCCAGGCTAGCTCCTACGAGCAGTACTTC | CSAILQASSYEQYF
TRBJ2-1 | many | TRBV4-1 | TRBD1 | TGCGCCAGCAGCCCAGGGGCAGGGGGCAATGAGCAGTTCTTC | CASSPGAGGNEQFF
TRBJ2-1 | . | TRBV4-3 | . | TGCGCCAGCAGCCAAGATCGTTCCAATGAGCAGTTCTTC | CASSQDRSNEQFF
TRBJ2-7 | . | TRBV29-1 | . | TGCAGCGTTGAGACAGACTCCTACGAGCAGTACTTC | CSVETDSYEQYF
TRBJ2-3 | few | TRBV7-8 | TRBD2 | TGTGCCAGCAACCCTCGGTCTAGCGGATTCACAGATACGCAGTATTTT | CASNPRSSGFTDTQYF
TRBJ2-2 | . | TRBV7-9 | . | TGTGCCAGCAGTTGGCCGGGACAAGGTGACACCGGGGAGCTGTTTTTT | CASSWPGQGDTGELFF
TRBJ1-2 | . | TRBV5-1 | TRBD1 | TGCGCCAGCAGCTCCAGGGGGTCTAACTATGGCTACACCTTC | CASSSRGSNYGYTF
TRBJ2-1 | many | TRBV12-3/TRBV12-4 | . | TGTGCCAGCACCTCCCCAACAGGGATTGGAAATGAGCAGTTCTTC | CASTSPTGIGNEQFF
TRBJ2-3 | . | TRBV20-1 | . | TGCAGTGCTAGTGCGGACCCGCGGGGTGTGGATACGCAGTATTTT | CSASADPRGVDTQYF
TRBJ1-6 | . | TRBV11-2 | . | TGTGCCAGCAGCTTAAGGCAGGGGAATTCACCCCTCCACTTT | CASSLRQGNSPLHF
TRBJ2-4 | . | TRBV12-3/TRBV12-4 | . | TGTGCCAGCAGTTTCGGCAGGGACTCAGCCAAAAACATTCAGTACTTC | CASSFGRDSAKNIQYF
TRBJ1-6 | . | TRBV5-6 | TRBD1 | TGTGCCAGCAGCAGGAGCTACAGGGGCTCACCCCTCCACTTT | CASSRSYRGSPLHF
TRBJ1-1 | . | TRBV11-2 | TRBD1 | TGTGCCAGCAGCCGGATACAGGGGAGGGGCACTGAAGCTTTCTTT | CASSRIQGRGTEAFF
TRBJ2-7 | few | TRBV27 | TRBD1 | TGTGCCAGCAGTCATGGACAGGGGCCCTACGAGCAGTACTTC | CASSHGQGPYEQYF
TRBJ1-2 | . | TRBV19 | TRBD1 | TGTGCCAGTAGTATGGACAGGGAAATGGATGGCTACACCTTC | CASSMDREMDGYTF
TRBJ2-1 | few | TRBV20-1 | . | TGCAGTGCTAGAGATATTGCGGGACCATACAATGAGCAGTTCTTC | CSARDIAGPYNEQFF
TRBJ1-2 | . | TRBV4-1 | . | TGCGCCAGCAGCACATCCACCCCTAACTATGGCTACACCTTC | CASSTSTPNYGYTF
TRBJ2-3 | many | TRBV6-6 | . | TGTGCCAGCAGTTACTCAGGGGCAGATACGCAGTATTTT | CASSYSGADTQYF
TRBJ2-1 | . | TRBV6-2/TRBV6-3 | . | TGTGCCAGCAGTTACCCACTGGATGAGCAGTTCTTC | CASSYPLDEQFF
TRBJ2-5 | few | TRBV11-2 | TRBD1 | TGTGCCAGCAGCTCGGAGTGGGACAGACAAGAGACCCAGTACTTC | CASSSEWDRQETQYF
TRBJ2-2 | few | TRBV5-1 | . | TGCGCCAGCAGCTTGGCCTTGTCGGTTGCCGGGGAGCTGTTTTTT | CASSLALSVAGELFF
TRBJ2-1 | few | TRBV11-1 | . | TGTGCCAGCAGCCAAACAGGGGGGGATCTTAGAAATGAGCAGTTCTTC | CASSQTGGDLRNEQFF
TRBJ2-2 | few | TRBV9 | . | TGTGCCAGCAGCGTGGAGGGACGGTTGAACACCGGGGAGCTGTTTTTT | CASSVEGRLNTGELFF
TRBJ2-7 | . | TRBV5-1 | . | TGCGCCAGCAGCTTGGTTAGGGGGTGGGCGCAGTACTTC | CASSLVRGWAQYF